The following is a T cell receptor (beta chain) sequence with its context. The source of the sample is a study of T cells expressing NK-cell markers. Looking at the study overall: Beta-chain profiling covered CD3+CD56+NKG2C+, CD3+CD56+NKG2C- and CD3+CD56-NKG2C+ sorted subsets.

For each CDR3 protein, TCRdb gives one entry from its re-call of the 5' RACE reads, without DNA. Reported are some 600,000 distinct CDR3 sequences; the ten largest clones contain approximately 3.5%. The CDR3 has 16 amino acids. Germline CDR1 reads ENHRY; CDR2 reads SYGVKD. This chain links TRBV10-3 with TRBJ2-1. Sequenced input: blood T cells: a sorted CD56 or NKG2C T cell subset, CD4+ or CD8+ T cells, or bulk PBMC T cells (not recorded which). This sequence originates from a man younger than 35 in good health. The CDR3 sequence: CAISESSSTSYNEQFF.